Described below is a single TCR beta chain sequence and its context. Its antigen specificity is not known. No base quality values were provided; no much bigger clone lies one nucleotide off. The germline V gene provides CDR1 SQVTM and CDR2 ANQGSEA. The CDR3 runs 13 amino acids, cysteine and phenylalanine included. The kept DNA is CDR3 alone, 39 bases in frame from the first base. Genomic DNA was extracted with the Qiagen DNeasy kit from unsorted PBMCs and from negatively selected CD4+ and CD8+ fractions. Amplification of TCR beta CDR3 regions was done by immunoSEQ multiplex PCR with primers that anneal to V and J segments. Amplification bias was minimized using a synthetic immune receptor repertoire, and residual bias was removed computationally after sequencing. The authors processed their data as follows. Custom Python scripts were used to quantify repertoire diversity as the Shannon entropy index. Unsorted, CD4+ and CD8+ repertoires were examined separately, except in combined analyses, for which CD4+ and CD8+ sequences were merged in silico. Clonal expansion was defined as at least a 2-fold frequency increase after treatment relative to C1D1, with a pseudocount of 0.5 for undetected baseline clones. Singleton clones were defined as clones with 0 or 1 copy at C1D1, and non-singleton clones were defined as clones with 2 or more copies. Clones expanded in unsorted samples were labelled as CD4+, CD8+ or unknown by matching protein sequences in sorted samples from the same patient. Wilcoxon tests were applied to paired samples to test diversity changes from C1D1 to C4D1. Entries here come from immuneACCESS through TCRdb and include only in-frame sequences with V and J called. Some clones fail to appear in such tables; in the studies checked, an unresolved V gene covers under half of the shortfall, and the cause of the remainder is unknown. V and J calls plus clone size are reproduced from that table; the DNA served to infer D and trimming. This sample is represented by roughly 86,000 clones; 83% of them were singletons. The ten most abundant clones make up about 17% of the sample.

The time point tag for this specimen amounts to: cycle 4 day 1 (C4D1), after five to seven weeks of nivolumab. All trial patients had relapsed after autologous stem cell transplantation, with cohorts A, B and C differing in prior brentuximab vedotin exposure. A total of over 55 patients with relapsed/refractory classical Hodgkin lymphoma made up the trial cohort, and each patient's best overall response was complete response, partial response or progressive disease. Trial patients were treated with single-agent nivolumab in the multi-cohort phase II CheckMate 205 trial. Best overall response was determined by an independent review committee according to the 2007 International Working Group response criteria. PBMCs from the trial were collected at three points: immediately before nivolumab initiation (C1D1), and during therapy at cycle 2 day 1 and cycle 4 day 1. Peripheral blood was collected in 8 mL Vacutainer Cell Preparation Tubes, from which PBMCs were isolated by centrifugation and then cryopreserved.

The data originate from a study of PD-1 blockade in classical Hodgkin lymphoma (dated by TCRdb to the early 2020s). Looking at the study overall: Nivolumab dosing was 3 mg/kg intravenously every 2 weeks, continuing until either disease progression or unacceptable toxicity. The study used CyTOF and TCR beta sequencing to define a peripheral blood immune signature of response to PD-1 blockade in classical Hodgkin lymphoma.

The paper's findings and limits, for the study overall: CD4+ but not CD8+ TCR diversity rose significantly by C4D1 (p=0.0027 vs p=0.16), most apparent in complete responders (p=0.02). Baseline TCR diversity was reported to be lower in newly diagnosed patients than in healthy donors, and even lower in relapsed/refractory patients. Patients starting nivolumab less than 1 year after ASCT had lower diversity and were excluded from later analyses to avoid confounding by immune reconstitution. The study was limited to a single clinical trial cohort, and causes of repertoire differences, possibly disease activity or prior therapy, remained undefined. Trial patients achieving complete response had baseline diversity similar to newly diagnosed patients, whereas partial responders and progressors had significantly lower diversity.

The receptor chain draws on TRBV29-1 and TRBJ2-1; 8 bases in the junction line up with TRBD2. The TCR originated in a human donor with classical Hodgkin lymphoma. This specimen consisted of peripheral blood mononuclear cells (PBMCs), obtained before the fourth cycle of nivolumab. DNA sequence: TGCACTGGCTCCTGGCGGGGGGAGGATGAGCAGTTCTTC. Its translation reads: CTGSWRGEDEQFF.